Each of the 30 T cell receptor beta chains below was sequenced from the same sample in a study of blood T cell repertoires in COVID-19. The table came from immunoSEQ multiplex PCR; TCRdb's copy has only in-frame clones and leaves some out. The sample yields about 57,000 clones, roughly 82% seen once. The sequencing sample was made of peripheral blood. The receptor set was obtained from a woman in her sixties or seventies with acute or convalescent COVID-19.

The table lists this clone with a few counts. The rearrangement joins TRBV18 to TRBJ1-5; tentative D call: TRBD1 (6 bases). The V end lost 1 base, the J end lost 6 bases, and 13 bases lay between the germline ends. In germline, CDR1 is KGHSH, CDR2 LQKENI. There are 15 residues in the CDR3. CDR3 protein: CASSPLGGAGQPQHF. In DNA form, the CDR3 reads TGTGCCAGCTCACCACTCGGGGGGGCGGGTCAGCCCCAGCATTTT.

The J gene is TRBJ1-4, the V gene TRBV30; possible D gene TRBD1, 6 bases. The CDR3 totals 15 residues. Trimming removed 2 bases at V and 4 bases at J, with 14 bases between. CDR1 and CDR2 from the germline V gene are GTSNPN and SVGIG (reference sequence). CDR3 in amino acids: CAWSSTGRYNEKLFF. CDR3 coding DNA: TGTGCCTGGAGTTCGACAGGCCGATATAATGAAAAACTGTTTTTT.

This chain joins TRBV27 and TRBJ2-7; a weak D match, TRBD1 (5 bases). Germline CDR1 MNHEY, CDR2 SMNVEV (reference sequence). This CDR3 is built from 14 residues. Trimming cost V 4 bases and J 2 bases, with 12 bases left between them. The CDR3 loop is CASSWGKEAYEQYF. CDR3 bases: TGTGCCAGCAGTTGGGGCAAGGAAGCCTACGAGCAGTACTTC.

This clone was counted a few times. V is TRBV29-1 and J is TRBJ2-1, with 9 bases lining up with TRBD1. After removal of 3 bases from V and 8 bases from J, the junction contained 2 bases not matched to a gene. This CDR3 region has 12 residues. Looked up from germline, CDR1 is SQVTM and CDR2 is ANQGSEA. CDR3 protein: CSVDDRGDEQFF. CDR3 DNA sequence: TGCAGCGTTGACGACAGGGGGGATGAGCAGTTCTTC.

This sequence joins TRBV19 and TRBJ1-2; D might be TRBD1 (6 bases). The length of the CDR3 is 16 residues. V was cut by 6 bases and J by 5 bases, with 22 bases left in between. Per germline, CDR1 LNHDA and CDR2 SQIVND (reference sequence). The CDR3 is CASSQRRGARGYGYTF. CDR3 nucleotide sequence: TGTGCCAGTAGCCAACGACGGGGGGCGCGGGGATATGGCTACACCTTC.

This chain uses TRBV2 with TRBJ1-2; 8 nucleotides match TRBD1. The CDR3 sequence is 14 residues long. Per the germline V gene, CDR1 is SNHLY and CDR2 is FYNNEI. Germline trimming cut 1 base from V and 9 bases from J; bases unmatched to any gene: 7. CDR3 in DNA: TGTGCCAGCAGTGAAGAAGGTCAGGGGGCCAGCTACACCTTC. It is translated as CASSEEGQGASYTF.

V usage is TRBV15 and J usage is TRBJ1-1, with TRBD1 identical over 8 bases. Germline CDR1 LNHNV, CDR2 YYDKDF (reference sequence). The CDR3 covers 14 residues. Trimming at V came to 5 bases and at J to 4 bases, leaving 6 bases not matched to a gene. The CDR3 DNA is TGTGCCACCAGCGCAGGGGGCGCTTCCACTGAAGCTTTCTTT. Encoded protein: CATSAGGASTEAFF.

The CDR3 sequence is CASSPDRTHEQYF. As DNA, the CDR3 is TGTGCCAGCAGTCCCGACAGGACCCACGAGCAGTACTTC. The chain recombines TRBV7-9 with TRBJ2-7; maybe TRBD1 (6 bases). The CDR3 is 13 residues long. Germline V gives CDR1 SEHNR, CDR2 FQNEAQ (reference sequence). Trimming pared 6 bases from V and 5 bases from J, leaving 14 bases between.

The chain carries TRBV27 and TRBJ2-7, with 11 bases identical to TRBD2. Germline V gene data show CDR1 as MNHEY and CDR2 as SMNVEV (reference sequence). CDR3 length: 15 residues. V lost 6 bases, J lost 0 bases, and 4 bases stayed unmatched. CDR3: CASRPGLAASYEQYF. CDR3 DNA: TGTGCCAGCAGGCCGGGACTAGCGGCCTCCTACGAGCAGTACTTC.

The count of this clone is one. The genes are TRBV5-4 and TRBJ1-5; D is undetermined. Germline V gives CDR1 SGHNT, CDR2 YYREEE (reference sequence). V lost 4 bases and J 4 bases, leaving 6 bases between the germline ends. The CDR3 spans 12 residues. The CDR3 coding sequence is TGTGCCAGCAGCGGGCCTAATCAGCCCCAGCATTTT. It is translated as CASSGPNQPQHF.

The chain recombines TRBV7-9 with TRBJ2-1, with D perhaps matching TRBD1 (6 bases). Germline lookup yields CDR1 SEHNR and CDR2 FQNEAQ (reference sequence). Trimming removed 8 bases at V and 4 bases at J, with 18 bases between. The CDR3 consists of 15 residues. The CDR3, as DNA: TGTGCCAGCTGGCGAGGGGGTACTAGGTACAATGAGCAGTTCTTC. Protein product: CASWRGGTRYNEQFF.

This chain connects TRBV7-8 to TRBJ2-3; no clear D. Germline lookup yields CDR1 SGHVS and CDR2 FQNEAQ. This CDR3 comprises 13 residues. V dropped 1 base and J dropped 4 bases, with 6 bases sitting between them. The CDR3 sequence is CASSLVIPDTQYF. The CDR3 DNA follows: TGTGCCAGCAGCTTAGTCATTCCAGATACGCAGTATTTT.

DNA for the CDR3: TGTGCCAGCAGCTTGAAAGGGGTTGGAAACACCATATATTTT. Translating it yields CASSLKGVGNTIYF. The V gene is TRBV5-6, the J gene TRBJ1-3; D possibly corresponds to TRBD1 (5 bases). V was trimmed by 1 base and J by 3 bases, leaving 8 bases between them. The germline V gene encodes CDR1 SGHDT and CDR2 YYEEEE. The CDR3 is 14 amino acids.

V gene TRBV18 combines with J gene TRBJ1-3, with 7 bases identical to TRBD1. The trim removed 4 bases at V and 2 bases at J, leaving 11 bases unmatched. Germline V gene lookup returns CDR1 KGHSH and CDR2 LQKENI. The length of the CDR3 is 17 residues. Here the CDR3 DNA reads TGTGCCAGCTCACTCAACACTGGGACAGTGACTGGAAACACCATATATTTT. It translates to CASSLNTGTVTGNTIYF.

DNA for the CDR3: TGTGCCAGCAGCAGAGACAGGGAGGATGAGCAGTTCTTC. Its protein product is CASSRDREDEQFF. The chain combines TRBV7-2 with TRBJ2-1; perhaps TRBD1 as D (7 bases). V shed 5 bases and J shed 8 bases, with 13 bases lying between them. Per the germline V gene, CDR1 is SGHTA and CDR2 is FQGNSA. CDR3 length: 13 residues.

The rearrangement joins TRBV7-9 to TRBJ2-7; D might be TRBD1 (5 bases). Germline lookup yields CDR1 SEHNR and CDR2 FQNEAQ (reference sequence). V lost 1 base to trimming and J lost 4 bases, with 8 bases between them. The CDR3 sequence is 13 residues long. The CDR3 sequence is CASSLVYRYEQYF. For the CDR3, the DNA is TGTGCCAGCAGCTTAGTCTACAGGTACGAGCAGTACTTC. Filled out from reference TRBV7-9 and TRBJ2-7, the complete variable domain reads DTGVSQNPRHKITKRGQNVTFRCDPISEHNRLYWYRQTLGQGPEFLTYFQNEAQLEKSRLLSDRFSAERPKGSFSTLEIQRTEQGDSAMYLCASSLVYRYEQYFGPGTRLTVT.

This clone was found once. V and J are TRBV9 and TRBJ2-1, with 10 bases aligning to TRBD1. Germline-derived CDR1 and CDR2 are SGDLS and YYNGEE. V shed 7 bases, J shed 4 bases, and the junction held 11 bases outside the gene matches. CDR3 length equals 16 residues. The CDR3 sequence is CASLHSGTGAYNEQFF. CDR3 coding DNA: TGTGCCAGCTTACATTCCGGGACAGGGGCATACAATGAGCAGTTCTTC.

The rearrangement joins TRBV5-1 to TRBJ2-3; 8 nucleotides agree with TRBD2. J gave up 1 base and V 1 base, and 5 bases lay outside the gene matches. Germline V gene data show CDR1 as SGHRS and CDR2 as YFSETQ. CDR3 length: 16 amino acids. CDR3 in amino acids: CASSLMVTSGTDTQYF. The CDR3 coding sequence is TGCGCCAGCAGCTTGATGGTGACTAGCGGCACAGATACGCAGTATTTT.

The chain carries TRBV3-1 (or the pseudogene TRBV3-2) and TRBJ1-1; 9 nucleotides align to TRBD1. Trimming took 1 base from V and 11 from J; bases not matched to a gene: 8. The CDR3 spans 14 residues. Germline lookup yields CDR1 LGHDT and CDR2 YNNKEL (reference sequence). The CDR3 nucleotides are TGTGCCAGCAGCCAAGCTACAGGGGGCTCAGCGGCTTTCTTT. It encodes CASSQATGGSAAFF.

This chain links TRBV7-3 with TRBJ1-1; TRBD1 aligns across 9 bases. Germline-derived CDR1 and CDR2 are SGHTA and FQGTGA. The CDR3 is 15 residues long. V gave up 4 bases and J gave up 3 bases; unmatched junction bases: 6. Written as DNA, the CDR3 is TGTGCCAGCAGCTCACGCGGACAGGGGTACACTGAAGCTTTCTTT. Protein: CASSSRGQGYTEAFF.

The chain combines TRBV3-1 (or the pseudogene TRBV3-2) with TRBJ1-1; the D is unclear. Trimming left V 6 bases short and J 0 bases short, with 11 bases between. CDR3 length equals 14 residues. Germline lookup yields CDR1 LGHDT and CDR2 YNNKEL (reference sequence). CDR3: CASSATGMNTEAFF. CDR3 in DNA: TGTGCCAGCAGTGCTACCGGTATGAACACTGAAGCTTTCTTT.

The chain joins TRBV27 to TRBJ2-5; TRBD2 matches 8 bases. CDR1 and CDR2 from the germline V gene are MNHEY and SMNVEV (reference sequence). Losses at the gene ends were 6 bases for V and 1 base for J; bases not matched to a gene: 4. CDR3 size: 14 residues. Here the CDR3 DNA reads TGTGCCAGCAGCGCAGCGGGGGCCCAAGAGACCCAGTACTTC. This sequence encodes CASSAAGAQETQYF.

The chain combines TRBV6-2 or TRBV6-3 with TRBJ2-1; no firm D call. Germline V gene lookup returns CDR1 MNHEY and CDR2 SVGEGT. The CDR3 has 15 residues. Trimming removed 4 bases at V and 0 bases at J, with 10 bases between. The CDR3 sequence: CASSSPWSSYNEQFF. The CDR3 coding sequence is TGTGCCAGCAGTTCGCCTTGGAGCTCCTACAATGAGCAGTTCTTC.

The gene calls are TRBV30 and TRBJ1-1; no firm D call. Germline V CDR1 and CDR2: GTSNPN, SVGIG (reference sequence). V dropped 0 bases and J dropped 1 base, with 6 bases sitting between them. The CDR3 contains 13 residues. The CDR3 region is CAWSVSWNTEAFF. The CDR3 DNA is TGTGCCTGGAGTGTCTCCTGGAACACTGAAGCTTTCTTT.

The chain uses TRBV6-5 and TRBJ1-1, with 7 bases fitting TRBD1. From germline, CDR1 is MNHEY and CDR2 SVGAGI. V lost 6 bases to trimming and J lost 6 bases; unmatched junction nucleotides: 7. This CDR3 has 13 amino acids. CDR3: CASSATGIAEAFF. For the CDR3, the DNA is TGTGCCAGCAGCGCGACAGGGATCGCTGAAGCTTTCTTT.

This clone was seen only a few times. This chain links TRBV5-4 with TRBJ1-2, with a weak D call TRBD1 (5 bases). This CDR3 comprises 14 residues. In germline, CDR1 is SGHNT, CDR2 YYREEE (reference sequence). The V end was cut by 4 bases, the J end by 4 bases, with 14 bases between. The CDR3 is CASSPPGEVYGYTF. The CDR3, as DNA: TGTGCCAGCAGCCCCCCGGGGGAGGTCTATGGCTACACCTTC.

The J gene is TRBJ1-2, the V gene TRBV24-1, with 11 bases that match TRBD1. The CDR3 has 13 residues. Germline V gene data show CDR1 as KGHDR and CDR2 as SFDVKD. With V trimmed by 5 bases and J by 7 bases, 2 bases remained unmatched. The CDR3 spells CATSGTGGGGYTF. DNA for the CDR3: TGTGCCACCAGTGGGACAGGGGGCGGTGGCTACACCTTC.

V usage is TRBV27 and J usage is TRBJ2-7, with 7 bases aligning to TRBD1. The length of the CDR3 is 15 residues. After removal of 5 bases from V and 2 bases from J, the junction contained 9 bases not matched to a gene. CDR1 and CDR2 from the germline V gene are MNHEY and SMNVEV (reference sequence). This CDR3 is CASSRGTDMPYEQYF. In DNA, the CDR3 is TGTGCCAGCAGTCGAGGGACAGACATGCCCTACGAGCAGTACTTC.

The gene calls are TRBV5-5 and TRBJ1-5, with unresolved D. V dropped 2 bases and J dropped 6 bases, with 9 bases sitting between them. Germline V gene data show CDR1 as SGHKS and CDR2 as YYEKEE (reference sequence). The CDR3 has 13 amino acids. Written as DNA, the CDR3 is TGTGCCAGCAGCTTTCTTGGTAGTCAGCCCCAGCATTTT. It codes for CASSFLGSQPQHF.

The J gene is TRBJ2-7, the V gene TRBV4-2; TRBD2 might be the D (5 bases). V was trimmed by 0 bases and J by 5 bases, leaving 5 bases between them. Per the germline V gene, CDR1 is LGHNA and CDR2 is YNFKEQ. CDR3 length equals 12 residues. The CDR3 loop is CASSQDSDEQYF. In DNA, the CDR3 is TGTGCCAGCAGCCAAGATAGCGACGAGCAGTACTTC.